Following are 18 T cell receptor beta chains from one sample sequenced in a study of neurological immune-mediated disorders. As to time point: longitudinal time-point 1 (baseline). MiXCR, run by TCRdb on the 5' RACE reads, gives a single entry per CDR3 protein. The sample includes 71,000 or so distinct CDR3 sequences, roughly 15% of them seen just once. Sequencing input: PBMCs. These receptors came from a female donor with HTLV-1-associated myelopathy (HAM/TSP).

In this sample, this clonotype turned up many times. CDR3 region: CASSRVLAGGIQETQYF. The CDR3 DNA sequence: TGCGCCAGCAGCCGAGTACTAGCGGGGGGGATCCAAGAGACCCAGTACTTC. The genes are TRBV4-1 and TRBJ2-5; 13 bases fit TRBD2. The CDR3 totals 17 residues. Germline V gives CDR1 MGHRA, CDR2 YSYEKL. V shed 4 bases, J shed 1 base, and the junction held 6 bases outside the gene matches.

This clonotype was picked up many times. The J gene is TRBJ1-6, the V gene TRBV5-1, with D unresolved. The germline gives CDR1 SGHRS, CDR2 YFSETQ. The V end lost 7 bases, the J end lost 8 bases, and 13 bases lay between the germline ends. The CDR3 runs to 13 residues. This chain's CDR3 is CASGERSDSPLHF. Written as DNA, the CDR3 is TGCGCCAGCGGCGAACGGAGCGATTCACCCCTCCACTTT.

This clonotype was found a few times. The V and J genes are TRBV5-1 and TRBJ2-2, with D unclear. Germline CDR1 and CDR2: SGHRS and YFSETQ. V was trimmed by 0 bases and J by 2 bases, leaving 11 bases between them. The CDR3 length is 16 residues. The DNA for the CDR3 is TGCGCCAGCAGCTTGGCCAACGGATTCAACACCGGGGAGCTGTTTTTT. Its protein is CASSLANGFNTGELFF.

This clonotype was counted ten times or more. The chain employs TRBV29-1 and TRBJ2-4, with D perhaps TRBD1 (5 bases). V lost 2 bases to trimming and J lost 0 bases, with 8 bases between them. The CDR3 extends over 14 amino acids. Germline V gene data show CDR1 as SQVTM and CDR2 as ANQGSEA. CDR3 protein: CSVEQGLAKNIQYF. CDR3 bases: TGCAGCGTTGAACAGGGATTAGCCAAAAACATTCAGTACTTC.

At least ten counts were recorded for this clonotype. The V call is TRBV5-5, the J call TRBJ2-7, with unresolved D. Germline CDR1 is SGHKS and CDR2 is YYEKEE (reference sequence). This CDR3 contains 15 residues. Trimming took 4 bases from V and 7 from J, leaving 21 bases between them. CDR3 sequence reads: CASSPRPLASREQYF. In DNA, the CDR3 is TGTGCCAGCAGCCCACGGCCTTTGGCGTCGAGAGAGCAGTACTTC. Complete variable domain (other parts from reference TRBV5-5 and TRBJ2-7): DAGVTQSPTHLIKTRGQQVTLRCSPISGHKSVSWYQQVLGQGPQFIFQYYEKEERGRGNFPDRFSARQFPNYSSELNVNALLLGDSALYLCASSPRPLASREQYFGPGTRLTVT.

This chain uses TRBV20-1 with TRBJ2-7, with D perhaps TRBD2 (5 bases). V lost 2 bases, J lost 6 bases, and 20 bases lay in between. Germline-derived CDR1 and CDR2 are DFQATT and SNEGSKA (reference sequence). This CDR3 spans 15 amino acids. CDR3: CSARSLSGLPGEQYF. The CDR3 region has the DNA TGCAGTGCTAGATCGCTTTCCGGACTGCCGGGCGAGCAGTACTTC.

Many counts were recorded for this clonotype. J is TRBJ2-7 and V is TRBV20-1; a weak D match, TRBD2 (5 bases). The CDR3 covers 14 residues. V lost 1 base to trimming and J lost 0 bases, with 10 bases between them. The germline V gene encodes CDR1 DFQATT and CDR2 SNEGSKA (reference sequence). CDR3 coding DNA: TGCAGTGCTAGAGGCCCGAGGGACTCCTACGAGCAGTACTTC. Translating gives CSARGPRDSYEQYF.

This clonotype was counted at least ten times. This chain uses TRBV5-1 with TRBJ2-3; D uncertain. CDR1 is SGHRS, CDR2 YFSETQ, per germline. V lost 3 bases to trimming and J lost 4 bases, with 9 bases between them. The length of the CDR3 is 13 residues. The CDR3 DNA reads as TGCGCCAGCAGCTCACGGATCGCAGATACGCAGTATTTT. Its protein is CASSSRIADTQYF.

The CDR3 region has the DNA TGTGCCAGTAAGGCAGGTCCTAGCTATAGCAATCAGCCCCAGCATTTT. It specifies CASKAGPSYSNQPQHF. This rearrangement joins TRBV19 to TRBJ1-5, with no clear D. V lost 7 bases and J 0 bases, leaving 16 bases between the germline ends. This CDR3 region has 16 residues. CDR1 and CDR2 from the germline V gene are LNHDA and SQIVND (reference sequence).

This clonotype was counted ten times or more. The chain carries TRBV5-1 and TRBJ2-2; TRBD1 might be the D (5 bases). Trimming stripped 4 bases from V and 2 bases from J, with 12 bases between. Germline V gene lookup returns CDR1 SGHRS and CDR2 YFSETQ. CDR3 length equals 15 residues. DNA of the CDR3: TGCGCCAGCAGCCCCGTCGACAGTAACACCGGGGAGCTGTTTTTT. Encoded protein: CASSPVDSNTGELFF.

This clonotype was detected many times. CDR3 sequence (DNA): TGTGCCAGCAGTAGCTACAGGGGCGACGACATTCAGTACTTC. Its protein product is CASSSYRGDDIQYF. This chain connects TRBV25-1 to TRBJ2-4; 7 bases fit TRBD1. This CDR3 is built from 14 residues. J lost 8 bases, V lost 5 bases, and 9 bases had no gene match. Per the germline V gene, CDR1 is MGHDK and CDR2 is SYGVNS.

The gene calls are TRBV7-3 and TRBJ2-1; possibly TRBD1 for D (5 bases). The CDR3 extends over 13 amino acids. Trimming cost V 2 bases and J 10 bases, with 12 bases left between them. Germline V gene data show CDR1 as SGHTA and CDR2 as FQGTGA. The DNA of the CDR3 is TGTGCCAGCAGCTTACAGGGAATGAGCGAGCAGTTCTTC. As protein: CASSLQGMSEQFF.

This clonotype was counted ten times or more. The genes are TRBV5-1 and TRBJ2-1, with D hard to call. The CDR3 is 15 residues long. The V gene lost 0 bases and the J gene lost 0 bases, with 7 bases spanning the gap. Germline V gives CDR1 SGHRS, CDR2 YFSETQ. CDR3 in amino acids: CASSLGRSSYNEQFF. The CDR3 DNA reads TGCGCCAGCAGCTTGGGTAGGAGCTCCTACAATGAGCAGTTCTTC.

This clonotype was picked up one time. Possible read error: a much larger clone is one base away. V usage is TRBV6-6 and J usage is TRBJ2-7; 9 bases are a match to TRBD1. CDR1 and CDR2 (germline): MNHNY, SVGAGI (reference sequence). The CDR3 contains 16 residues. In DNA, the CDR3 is TGTGCCAACAGTTACCGGGGACAGGGCGGCTCCTACGAGCAGTACTTC. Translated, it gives CANSYRGQGGSYEQYF.

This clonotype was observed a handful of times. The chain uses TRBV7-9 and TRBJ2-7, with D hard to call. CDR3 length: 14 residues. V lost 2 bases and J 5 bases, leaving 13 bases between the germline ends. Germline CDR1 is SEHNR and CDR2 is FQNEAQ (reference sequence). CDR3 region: CASSLPGNVHEQYF. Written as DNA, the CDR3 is TGTGCCAGCAGCTTACCGGGCAACGTCCACGAGCAGTACTTC.

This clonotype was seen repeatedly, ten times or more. The CDR3 sequence is CASSYRYDREGYGYTF. The DNA of the CDR3 is TGTGCCAGCAGTTACCGATATGACAGGGAAGGCTATGGCTACACCTTC. The chain has TRBV6-5 and TRBJ1-2, with 7 bases that match TRBD1. Germline values: CDR1 MNHEY, CDR2 SVGAGI. CDR3 length: 16 residues. Germline trimming cut 2 bases from V and 4 bases from J; bases unmatched to any gene: 10.

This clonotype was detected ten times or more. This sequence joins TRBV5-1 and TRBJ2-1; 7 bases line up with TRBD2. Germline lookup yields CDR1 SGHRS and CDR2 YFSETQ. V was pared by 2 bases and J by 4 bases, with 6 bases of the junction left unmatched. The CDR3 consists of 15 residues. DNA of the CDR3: TGCGCCAGCAGCTTATTCGCGGGGGAGTACAATGAGCAGTTCTTC. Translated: CASSLFAGEYNEQFF.

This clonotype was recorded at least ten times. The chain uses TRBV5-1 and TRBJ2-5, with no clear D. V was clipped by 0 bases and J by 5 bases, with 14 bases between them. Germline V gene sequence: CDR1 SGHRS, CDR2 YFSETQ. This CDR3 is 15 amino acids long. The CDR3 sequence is CASSLETPLGETQYF. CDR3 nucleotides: TGCGCCAGCAGCTTGGAGACCCCGTTAGGCGAGACCCAGTACTTC.